This is a list of T cell receptor beta chains from one sample in a study of T-cell reconstitution after alpha-beta-depleted transplantation in children. TCRdb reanalysed the PCR reads using MiXCR and keeps one entry per CDR3 protein. The data hold approximately 350,000 distinct CDR3 sequences, with around 16% observed a single time. This specimen was PBMCs, mostly from graft donor cells, taken 360 days after TCRalphabeta/CD19-depleted stem cell transplant. The receptors were gathered from a male patient between 2 and 15 years old who had a stem cell transplant for acute lymphoblastic leukemia, so the T cells may come from the graft donor. Each CDR3 is given with its conserved first and last residue. The D gene is left open where the match is weak. Only part of the rows carry a size: once, few, many, or a class if the clone is expanded.

V gene: TRBV15
J gene: TRBJ1-1
clone size: few
D gene: .
CDR3 protein: CATARTWGSNTEAFF
CDR3 DNA: TGTGCCACAGCCCGGACGTGGGGGTCGAACACTGAAGCTTTCTTT

V gene: TRBV12-3/TRBV12-4
J gene: TRBJ2-3
clone size: few
D gene: .
CDR3 protein: CASSSEPGTLTDTQYF
CDR3 DNA: TGTGCCAGCAGTTCTGAACCTGGAACATTGACAGATACGCAGTATTTT

V gene: TRBV6-2/TRBV6-3
J gene: TRBJ2-3
clone size: .
D gene: .
CDR3 protein: CASSYGGLSTDTQYF
CDR3 DNA: TGTGCCAGCAGTTACGGGGGGCTAAGCACAGATACGCAGTATTTT

V gene: TRBV9
J gene: TRBJ2-1
clone size: few
D gene: .
CDR3 protein: CASSVLPRDNEQFF
CDR3 DNA: TGTGCCAGCAGCGTTCTGCCCAGGGACAATGAGCAGTTCTTC

V gene: TRBV4-1
J gene: TRBJ2-1
clone size: .
D gene: .
CDR3 protein: CASSPTYGYEQFF
CDR3 DNA: TGCGCCAGCAGCCCGACGTATGGGTATGAGCAGTTCTTC

V gene: TRBV10-3
J gene: TRBJ2-1
clone size: few
D gene: .
CDR3 protein: CAISEPTLAASSYNEQFF
CDR3 DNA: TGTGCCATCAGTGAGCCCACCCTAGCCGCAAGCTCCTACAATGAGCAGTTCTTC

V gene: TRBV27
J gene: TRBJ2-2
clone size: .
D gene: .
CDR3 protein: CASSGAFWTTNTGELFF
CDR3 DNA: TGTGCCAGCAGTGGGGCTTTTTGGACCACTAACACCGGGGAGCTGTTTTTT

V gene: TRBV12-3/TRBV12-4
J gene: TRBJ2-2
clone size: many
D gene: .
CDR3 protein: CASSLGGLGGELFF
CDR3 DNA: TGTGCCAGCAGTTTAGGGGGTTTGGGCGGGGAGCTGTTTTTT

V gene: TRBV5-4
J gene: TRBJ2-7
clone size: .
D gene: TRBD1
CDR3 protein: CASSQDQGAQYF
CDR3 DNA: TGTGCCAGCAGCCAGGACCAGGGGGCGCAGTACTTC

V gene: TRBV12-3/TRBV12-4
J gene: TRBJ1-3
clone size: few
D gene: .
CDR3 protein: CASLSWDWKNTIYF
CDR3 DNA: TGTGCCAGCCTCTCTTGGGACTGGAAAAACACCATATATTTT

V gene: TRBV4-3
J gene: TRBJ2-3
clone size: few
D gene: .
CDR3 protein: CASSQLPSSITTDTQYF
CDR3 DNA: TGCGCCAGCAGCCAACTTCCCTCTAGTATTACTACAGATACGCAGTATTTT

V gene: TRBV10-3
J gene: TRBJ2-3
clone size: .
D gene: .
CDR3 protein: CAITRGATDTQYF
CDR3 DNA: TGTGCCATCACTCGCGGGGCCACAGATACGCAGTATTTT

V gene: TRBV4-1
J gene: TRBJ1-1
clone size: few
D gene: .
CDR3 protein: CASSQDWMNTEAFF
CDR3 DNA: TGCGCCAGCAGCCAAGATTGGATGAACACTGAAGCTTTCTTT

V gene: TRBV4-1
J gene: TRBJ2-3
clone size: .
D gene: .
CDR3 protein: CASSQGFRSSTDTQYF
CDR3 DNA: TGCGCCAGCAGCCAAGGATTCAGGTCAAGCACAGATACGCAGTATTTT

V gene: TRBV4-1
J gene: TRBJ2-3
clone size: many
D gene: TRBD2
CDR3 protein: CASSQKSPAVAGDTDTQYF
CDR3 DNA: TGCGCCAGCAGCCAAAAGTCTCCGGCTGTAGCGGGAGACACAGATACGCAGTATTTT

V gene: TRBV4-1
J gene: TRBJ2-1
clone size: .
D gene: TRBD2
CDR3 protein: CASSQDPSLVAGGRNEQFF
CDR3 DNA: TGCGCCAGCAGCCAAGACCCCTCCCTGGTAGCGGGAGGGAGGAATGAGCAGTTCTTC

V gene: TRBV4-3
J gene: TRBJ2-1
clone size: .
D gene: .
CDR3 protein: CASSLGMAGGSYNEQFF
CDR3 DNA: TGCGCCAGCAGCCTGGGGATGGCGGGCGGCTCCTACAATGAGCAGTTCTTC

V gene: TRBV4-2
J gene: TRBJ2-5
clone size: .
D gene: .
CDR3 protein: CASSQERVETQYF
CDR3 DNA: TGTGCCAGCAGCCAAGAGAGGGTTGAGACCCAGTACTTC

V gene: TRBV5-1
J gene: TRBJ2-2
clone size: .
D gene: .
CDR3 protein: CASSGQETGELFF
CDR3 DNA: TGCGCCAGCAGCGGGCAGGAGACCGGGGAGCTGTTTTTT

V gene: TRBV7-3
J gene: TRBJ2-7
clone size: .
D gene: TRBD1
CDR3 protein: CASSLSVGGISEQYF
CDR3 DNA: TGTGCCAGCAGCTTAAGTGTAGGGGGCATCTCCGAGCAGTACTTC

V gene: TRBV27
J gene: TRBJ2-3
clone size: many
D gene: .
CDR3 protein: CASSLRVRGETDTQYF
CDR3 DNA: TGTGCCAGCAGTTTACGGGTCAGGGGAGAAACAGATACGCAGTATTTT

V gene: TRBV7-9
J gene: TRBJ2-5
clone size: .
D gene: TRBD1
CDR3 protein: CASSLTGAAETQYF
CDR3 DNA: TGTGCCAGCAGTCTGACAGGGGCGGCGGAGACCCAGTACTTC

V gene: TRBV2
J gene: TRBJ2-1
clone size: few
D gene: .
CDR3 protein: CASSEALLASNEQFF
CDR3 DNA: TGTGCCAGCAGTGAAGCGCTTTTAGCAAGCAATGAGCAGTTCTTC

V gene: TRBV5-1
J gene: TRBJ2-2
clone size: few
D gene: .
CDR3 protein: CASSLAWLTRTGELFF
CDR3 DNA: TGCGCCAGCAGCTTGGCCTGGCTTACTCGCACCGGGGAGCTGTTTTTT

V gene: TRBV20-1
J gene: TRBJ2-1
clone size: .
D gene: TRBD2
CDR3 protein: CSARSGTPPNEQFF
CDR3 DNA: TGCAGTGCTAGAAGCGGGACCCCGCCCAATGAGCAGTTCTTC

V gene: TRBV10-3
J gene: TRBJ1-5
clone size: few
D gene: .
CDR3 protein: CATKADRADYQPQHF
CDR3 DNA: TGTGCCACTAAAGCGGACAGAGCCGATTATCAGCCCCAGCATTTT

V gene: TRBV28
J gene: TRBJ2-1
clone size: few
D gene: TRBD2
CDR3 protein: CASSPGGLAGVSEQFF
CDR3 DNA: TGTGCCAGCAGTCCGGGGGGACTAGCGGGAGTCAGTGAGCAGTTCTTC

V gene: TRBV28
J gene: TRBJ1-3
clone size: many
D gene: .
CDR3 protein: CASSLWDSSGNTIYF
CDR3 DNA: TGTGCCAGCAGTTTATGGGACAGCTCTGGAAACACCATATATTTT

V gene: TRBV4-1
J gene: TRBJ2-1
clone size: many
D gene: .
CDR3 protein: CASSQDRVVGRNEQFF
CDR3 DNA: TGCGCCAGCAGCCAAGATAGGGTAGTTGGGCGTAATGAGCAGTTCTTC

V gene: TRBV7-3
J gene: TRBJ2-4
clone size: .
D gene: TRBD1
CDR3 protein: CASSLPPGQELRGRPVIQYF
CDR3 DNA: TGTGCCAGCAGCTTACCTCCGGGACAGGAACTACGAGGACGACCCGTCATTCAGTACTTC

V gene: TRBV6-1
J gene: TRBJ1-5
clone size: .
D gene: .
CDR3 protein: CASGRRIGQPQHF
CDR3 DNA: TGTGCCAGCGGTAGGAGGATCGGACAGCCCCAGCATTTT

V gene: TRBV12-3/TRBV12-4
J gene: TRBJ2-2
clone size: many
D gene: TRBD1
CDR3 protein: CASSLTGGSRGTGELFF
CDR3 DNA: TGTGCCAGCAGTTTGACAGGGGGCTCAAGAGGCACCGGGGAGCTGTTTTTT

V gene: TRBV6-1
J gene: TRBJ2-1
clone size: .
D gene: .
CDR3 protein: CASSKLDYYNEQFF
CDR3 DNA: TGTGCCAGCAGTAAACTAGACTACTACAATGAGCAGTTCTTC